This is a list of T cell receptor beta chains from one sample in a study of blood T cell repertoires in COVID-19. Using immunoSEQ multiplex PCR, the repertoire was profiled, and TCRdb retains in-frame clones only, with some absent. This sample yields about 180,000 clones, of which around 80% are seen a single time; about 7% belongs to the top ten. Sequencing was carried out using peripheral blood. These receptors all stem from a middle-aged woman with COVID-19, enrolled during active disease. The CDR3 runs from the conserved cysteine through the conserved F or W. Each record gives: V gene, J gene, clone size, D gene, CDR3 DNA, CDR3 protein. D genes are given only for firm matches. Clone size is given for some rows only: seen once, a few or many times, or a class if the clone is expanded.

v_gene: TRBV18; j_gene: TRBJ1-6; abundance: once; d_gene: TRBD1; CDR3nt: TGTGCCAGCTCACCACCGGACAGGGTCTCTAATTCACCCCTCCACTTT; CDR3aa: CASSPPDRVSNSPLHF
v_gene: TRBV28; j_gene: TRBJ2-5; abundance: NA; d_gene: TRBD2; CDR3nt: TGTGCCAGCAGCAAACCATCAAGCGGGAACCAAGAGACCCAGTACTTC; CDR3aa: CASSKPSSGNQETQYF
v_gene: TRBV11-2; j_gene: TRBJ2-5; abundance: few; d_gene: TRBD1; CDR3nt: TGTGCCAGCAGCTCAAAGACAGGGAGCCAAGAGACCCAGTACTTC; CDR3aa: CASSSKTGSQETQYF
v_gene: TRBV5-1; j_gene: TRBJ2-2; abundance: NA; d_gene: NA; CDR3nt: TGCGCCAGCAGCTTGGCGGACAGTGTCACCGGGGAGCTGTTTTTT; CDR3aa: CASSLADSVTGELFF
v_gene: TRBV27; j_gene: TRBJ1-6; abundance: NA; d_gene: TRBD1; CDR3nt: TGTGCCAGCAGTTTGCGGACAGGTCAAAATTCACCCCTCCACTTT; CDR3aa: CASSLRTGQNSPLHF
v_gene: TRBV10-3; j_gene: TRBJ2-7; abundance: NA; d_gene: NA; CDR3nt: TGTGCCATCAGGAACACAGGGAACGAGCAGTACTTC; CDR3aa: CAIRNTGNEQYF
v_gene: TRBV27; j_gene: TRBJ1-4; abundance: NA; d_gene: NA; CDR3nt: TGTGCCAGCAGTTTATCCAGACTTCCAACTAATGAAAAACTGTTTTTT; CDR3aa: CASSLSRLPTNEKLFF
v_gene: TRBV18; j_gene: TRBJ2-7; abundance: few; d_gene: NA; CDR3nt: TGTGCCAGCTCACGAGACAGCCGCTACGAGCAGTACTTC; CDR3aa: CASSRDSRYEQYF
v_gene: TRBV5-6; j_gene: TRBJ1-1; abundance: NA; d_gene: TRBD1; CDR3nt: TGTGCCAGCAGCTCACAACTGACAGGGGTAGCTTTCTTT; CDR3aa: CASSSQLTGVAFF
v_gene: TRBV4-1; j_gene: TRBJ1-2; abundance: few; d_gene: NA; CDR3nt: TGCGCCAGCAGCCAAGATGGGGCCGAGGTTAACTATGGCTACACCTTC; CDR3aa: CASSQDGAEVNYGYTF
v_gene: TRBV12-5; j_gene: TRBJ2-6; abundance: NA; d_gene: TRBD1; CDR3nt: TGTGCTAGTGGTCCGGACAGGGGGCTAAGGGGGGCCAACGTCCTGACTTTC; CDR3aa: CASGPDRGLRGANVLTF
v_gene: TRBV5-5; j_gene: TRBJ2-1; abundance: NA; d_gene: NA; CDR3nt: TGTGCCAGCAGCCGAGAAGGAAGGCAGGTCCCTGAGCAGTTCTTC; CDR3aa: CASSREGRQVPEQFF
v_gene: TRBV10-2; j_gene: TRBJ2-7; abundance: NA; d_gene: NA; CDR3nt: TGCGCCAGCAGTCTACGGTCCTCCGAGCAGTACTTC; CDR3aa: CASSLRSSEQYF
v_gene: TRBV7-9; j_gene: TRBJ2-1; abundance: NA; d_gene: NA; CDR3nt: TGTGCCAGCAGACCCGGAGGGGAGATATATGAGCAGTTCTTC; CDR3aa: CASRPGGEIYEQFF
v_gene: TRBV6-5; j_gene: TRBJ2-3; abundance: NA; d_gene: TRBD2; CDR3nt: TGTGCCAGCAGTTGGACTAGCAGATACACAGATACGCAGTATTTT; CDR3aa: CASSWTSRYTDTQYF
v_gene: TRBV19; j_gene: TRBJ2-7; abundance: NA; d_gene: NA; CDR3nt: TGTGCCAGTAGTATTTATGGATGGGGCGATGGGGAGCAGTACTTC; CDR3aa: CASSIYGWGDGEQYF
v_gene: TRBV27; j_gene: TRBJ1-2; abundance: once; d_gene: NA; CDR3nt: TGTGCCAGCAGTTTACAGGGTAACTATGGCTACACCTTC; CDR3aa: CASSLQGNYGYTF
v_gene: TRBV29-1; j_gene: TRBJ1-1; abundance: NA; d_gene: NA; CDR3nt: TGCAGCGTTGGGGTAGTGGGGGGGAACACTGAAGCTTTCTTT; CDR3aa: CSVGVVGGNTEAFF
v_gene: TRBV12-5; j_gene: TRBJ1-1; abundance: NA; d_gene: TRBD1; CDR3nt: TGTGCTAGCCGTCCGGGACAGTCGAACACTGAAGCTTTCTTT; CDR3aa: CASRPGQSNTEAFF
v_gene: TRBV10-2; j_gene: TRBJ2-7; abundance: many; d_gene: TRBD2; CDR3nt: TGCGCCAGCAGTTTCGGGGGGGCAAGGTACGAGCAGTACTTC; CDR3aa: CASSFGGARYEQYF
v_gene: TRBV28; j_gene: TRBJ2-3; abundance: few; d_gene: TRBD2; CDR3nt: TGTGCCAGCAGGGAGACTAGCGGCACAGATACGCAGTATTTT; CDR3aa: CASRETSGTDTQYF
v_gene: TRBV6-5; j_gene: TRBJ2-7; abundance: NA; d_gene: TRBD1; CDR3nt: TGTGCCAGCAGACGACAGGGGACCACCTACGAGCAGTACTTC; CDR3aa: CASRRQGTTYEQYF
v_gene: TRBV6-1; j_gene: TRBJ1-1; abundance: NA; d_gene: NA; CDR3nt: TGTGCCAGCAGTGAAGCGGGGCATCTGGCTTTCTTT; CDR3aa: CASSEAGHLAFF
v_gene: TRBV10-1; j_gene: TRBJ1-4; abundance: NA; d_gene: TRBD1; CDR3nt: TGCGCCAGCCGGGACAGGGAGGGAGAAAAACTGTTTTTT; CDR3aa: CASRDREGEKLFF
v_gene: TRBV7-2; j_gene: TRBJ2-2; abundance: NA; d_gene: NA; CDR3nt: TGTGCCAGCAGCTTCTGGGCGACCAACACCGGGGAGCTGTTTTTT; CDR3aa: CASSFWATNTGELFF
v_gene: TRBV18; j_gene: TRBJ1-3; abundance: NA; d_gene: NA; CDR3nt: TGTGCCAGCTCACCGGCGGCCAGACCCGAGACCATATATTTT; CDR3aa: CASSPAARPETIYF
v_gene: TRBV7-2; j_gene: TRBJ1-5; abundance: NA; d_gene: NA; CDR3nt: TGTGCCAGCAGCTTAATGTCCAGGGTCCCCAATCAGCCCCAGCATTTT; CDR3aa: CASSLMSRVPNQPQHF
v_gene: TRBV7-9; j_gene: TRBJ2-5; abundance: NA; d_gene: NA; CDR3nt: TGTGCCAGCAGCTCTCCTAGCGTTCAAGAGACCCAGTACTTC; CDR3aa: CASSSPSVQETQYF
v_gene: TRBV19; j_gene: TRBJ1-5; abundance: NA; d_gene: NA; CDR3nt: TGTGCCAGTAGTAGCGGCGGGGGGGTAAGGCAGCCCCAGCATTTT; CDR3aa: CASSSGGGVRQPQHF
v_gene: TRBV2; j_gene: TRBJ1-6; abundance: NA; d_gene: NA; CDR3nt: TGTGCCAGCTCGTTTGAGACAGCCCTCTCTGGGCACTTT; CDR3aa: CASSFETALSGHF
v_gene: TRBV4-1; j_gene: TRBJ1-5; abundance: NA; d_gene: NA; CDR3nt: TGCGCCAGCAGCCGGGAGTATAGCAATCAGCCCCAGCATTTT; CDR3aa: CASSREYSNQPQHF
v_gene: TRBV5-6; j_gene: TRBJ1-4; abundance: NA; d_gene: TRBD1; CDR3nt: TGTGCCAGCAGCTTGAAGGGACAGGCTATGCGAGAAAAACTGTTTTTT; CDR3aa: CASSLKGQAMREKLFF
v_gene: TRBV3-1/TRBV3-2; j_gene: TRBJ1-1; abundance: NA; d_gene: TRBD1; CDR3nt: TGTGCCAGCAGCACGGGACAGGGAGGGGGCACTGAAGCTTTCTTT; CDR3aa: CASSTGQGGGTEAFF
v_gene: TRBV24-1; j_gene: TRBJ1-1; abundance: NA; d_gene: NA; CDR3nt: TGTGCCACCAGTGAAGGAGGTGGAGCTTTCTTT; CDR3aa: CATSEGGGAFF
v_gene: TRBV5-1; j_gene: TRBJ1-6; abundance: NA; d_gene: TRBD1; CDR3nt: TGCGCCAGCAGCTTGCGGGACAGGGTCGAATCACCCCTCCACTTT; CDR3aa: CASSLRDRVESPLHF
v_gene: TRBV12-5; j_gene: TRBJ1-2; abundance: NA; d_gene: NA; CDR3nt: TGTGCTAGTGGCCGGGGGATGGGCTACACCTTC; CDR3aa: CASGRGMGYTF
v_gene: TRBV9; j_gene: TRBJ2-5; abundance: NA; d_gene: TRBD2; CDR3nt: TGTGCCAGCAGCCCAGGGACTAGCGGGGAGACCCAGTACTTC; CDR3aa: CASSPGTSGETQYF
v_gene: TRBV5-1; j_gene: TRBJ2-7; abundance: NA; d_gene: TRBD2; CDR3nt: TGCGCCAGCAGCTTCCGCCCTAGACTAGCGGGAGAATACGAGCAGTACTTC; CDR3aa: CASSFRPRLAGEYEQYF
v_gene: TRBV19; j_gene: TRBJ1-5; abundance: NA; d_gene: NA; CDR3nt: TGTGCCAGTAGTATAAGGCAGGCTATCAATCAGCCCCAGCATTTT; CDR3aa: CASSIRQAINQPQHF
v_gene: TRBV19; j_gene: TRBJ1-1; abundance: NA; d_gene: TRBD1; CDR3nt: TGTGCCACTAGACAGGGGAACACTGAAGCTTTCTTT; CDR3aa: CATRQGNTEAFF
v_gene: TRBV28; j_gene: TRBJ2-1; abundance: NA; d_gene: TRBD2; CDR3nt: TGTGCCAGCCTTCGGGGAGGGTCGTCTAATGAGCAGTTCTTC; CDR3aa: CASLRGGSSNEQFF
v_gene: TRBV25-1; j_gene: TRBJ1-3; abundance: NA; d_gene: NA; CDR3nt: TGTGCCAGCAGTGACGGTGGAAACACCATATATTTT; CDR3aa: CASSDGGNTIYF